The rows below give T cell receptor beta chains drawn from one sample of a study of glioma-infiltrating T cells. TCRdb independently ran MiXCR on the multiplex PCR reads; one entry per CDR3 protein. The top ten clones hold more than 10% of a sample with 300,000 to 400,000 distinct CDR3 sequences, around 45% of them seen once. The sample consisted of glioma tissue, nonneoplastic brain tissue, or PBMCs (not recorded which). These receptor sequences come from a human donor with low-grade glioma or glioblastoma, undergoing nonglioma brain surgery, or in good health (not recorded which). The CDR3 runs from the conserved cysteine through the conserved F or W. The D gene is left open where the match is weak. Clone size is shown for a subset of rows, as once, few, many or a class of expanded clone.

D gene,clone size,J gene,V gene,CDR3 protein,CDR3 DNA
TRBD1,NA,TRBJ2-7,TRBV7-2,CASNPDRENDEQYF,TGTGCCAGCAACCCGGACAGGGAAAATGACGAGCAGTACTTC
NA,few,TRBJ2-7,TRBV6-2/TRBV6-3,CASSPLWASAAYEQYF,TGTGCCAGCAGCCCCCTTTGGGCTAGCGCAGCCTACGAGCAGTACTTC
NA,NA,TRBJ2-2,TRBV20-1,CSGGNTGELFF,TGCAGTGGGGGTAACACCGGGGAGCTGTTTTTT
NA,few,TRBJ2-5,TRBV18,CASSPRRGSSQETQYF,TGTGCCAGCTCACCACGTCGGGGTAGCAGCCAAGAGACCCAGTACTTC
NA,NA,TRBJ2-3,TRBV18,CASTASDRTDTQYF,TGTGCCAGCACAGCCTCGGACCGCACAGATACGCAGTATTTT
NA,NA,TRBJ1-2,TRBV4-1,CASSQGAGGSNYGYTF,TGCGCCAGCAGCCAAGGAGCGGGTGGGTCTAACTATGGCTACACCTTC
NA,few,TRBJ1-1,TRBV20-1,CSARASPANTEAFF,TGCAGTGCTAGAGCGTCGCCAGCTAACACTGAAGCTTTCTTT
NA,once,TRBJ1-2,TRBV28,CASRCSNYGYTF,TGTGCATCCAGGTGCTCTAACTATGGCTACACTTTC
NA,many,TRBJ1-2,TRBV7-9,CASSASPGGADYGYTF,TGTGCCAGCAGTGCTAGCCCGGGGGGCGCCGACTATGGCTACACCTTC
NA,NA,TRBJ2-1,TRBV12-5,CASGLVKNEQFF,TGTGCTAGTGGTTTGGTCAAAAATGAGCAGTTCTTC
NA,once,TRBJ2-1,TRBV5-5,CASSLVTVIYNEQFF,TGTGCCAGCAGCTTGGTTACTGTAATCTACAATGAGCAGTTCTTC
NA,NA,TRBJ2-7,TRBV2,CASRDPQYEQYF,TGTGCCAGCAGAGACCCCCAGTACGAGCAGTACTTC
NA,NA,TRBJ2-3,TRBV11-3,CASSPPGRINPTDTQYF,TGTGCCAGCAGCCCGCCGGGGAGAATTAACCCCACAGATACGCAGTATTTT
TRBD1,many,TRBJ2-7,TRBV27,CASGRTGSVAEQYF,TGTGCCAGCGGGCGGACAGGGTCCGTGGCCGAGCAGTACTTC
NA,many,TRBJ1-3,TRBV6-1,CASSDSWGNTIYF,TGTGCCAGCTCAGACAGTTGGGGAAACACCATATATTTT
TRBD2,NA,TRBJ2-7,TRBV4-1,CASRSNSGRAYEQYF,TGCGCCAGCAGGTCAAATAGCGGGAGGGCCTACGAGCAGTACTTC
TRBD1,NA,TRBJ1-2,TRBV10-3,CAIHDRAGYGYTF,TGTGCCATACACGACAGGGCAGGGTATGGCTACACCTTC
NA,few,TRBJ1-6,TRBV20-1,CSARAKASVLHF,TGCAGTGCTAGAGCTAAGGCATCCGTCCTCCACTTT
NA,few,TRBJ1-5,TRBV20-1,CSRPGASISNQPQHF,TGCAGCAGACCTGGGGCGTCTATCAGCAATCAGCCCCAGCATTTT
NA,NA,TRBJ1-6,TRBV20-1,CSAARTTLRVNSPLHF,TGCAGTGCTGCCCGGACCACCCTGCGGGTGAATTCACCCCTCCACTTT
TRBD1,NA,TRBJ2-4,TRBV12-3/TRBV12-4,CASSPTGIFANIQYF,TGTGCCAGCAGTCCGACAGGGATTTTTGCGAACATTCAGTACTTC
NA,many,TRBJ1-5,TRBV4-2,CASSPGDSQPQHF,TGTGCCAGCAGCCCCGGAGATAGTCAGCCCCAGCATTTT
TRBD2,few,TRBJ2-3,TRBV11-2,CASSLLLAGDSSTDTQYF,TGTGCCAGCAGCTTACTGCTAGCGGGAGACTCTAGCACAGATACGCAGTATTTT
NA,NA,TRBJ1-1,TRBV10-3,CAIRPVLGNTEAFF,TGTGCCATCAGGCCTGTCTTGGGGAACACTGAAGCTTTCTTT
NA,NA,TRBJ1-1,TRBV7-2,CASSLAGERSAFF,TGTGCCAGCAGCTTAGCAGGGGAACGTTCGGCTTTCTTT
NA,NA,TRBJ2-1,TRBV4-1,CASSQDGQINVF,TGCGCCAGCAGCCAAGATGGCCAGATTAACGTCTTC
TRBD1,few,TRBJ1-4,TRBV27,CASSSGQGSTEKLFF,TGTGCCAGCAGTTCGGGACAGGGATCGACTGAAAAACTGTTTTTT
NA,many,TRBJ2-3,TRBV6-2/TRBV6-3,CASSWTDTQYF,TGTGCCAGCAGTTGGACAGATACGCAGTATTTT
NA,NA,TRBJ2-4,TRBV18,CASSPRAVLAKNIQHF,TGTGCCAGCTCACCCCGGGCAGTACTAGCCAAAAACATTCAGCACTTC
TRBD1,few,TRBJ1-2,TRBV7-2,CASSSQGANYGYTF,TGTGCCAGCAGCTCACAGGGGGCTAACTATGGCTACACCTTC
NA,NA,TRBJ2-6,TRBV6-6,CASSRQPSGANVLTF,TGTGCCAGCAGTCGACAACCCTCTGGGGCCAACGTCCTGACTTTC
NA,many,TRBJ2-7,TRBV4-3,CASSQERTYAGQYF,TGCGCCAGCAGCCAAGAGAGAACCTACGCCGGGCAGTACTTC
NA,NA,TRBJ1-2,TRBV7-2,CASSLDRFPGYTF,TGTGCCAGCAGCCTCGACAGGTTCCCTGGCTACACCTTC
NA,NA,TRBJ1-2,TRBV4-3,CASSQDFRANGYTF,TGCGCCAGCAGCCAAGATTTCAGGGCGAATGGCTACACCTTC
NA,NA,TRBJ2-1,TRBV20-1,CSATPYRTEVSSYNEQFF,TGCAGTGCTACCCCGTACCGGACTGAAGTGAGCTCCTACAATGAGCAGTTCTTC
NA,NA,TRBJ1-4,TRBV25-1,CASSLAGGATTNEKLFF,TGTGCCAGCAGCTTAGCGGGGGGCGCCACCACTAATGAAAAACTGTTTTTT
NA,NA,TRBJ2-1,TRBV6-2/TRBV6-3,CAIRQAGESNEQFF,TGTGCCATCAGACAGGCGGGAGAGTCCAATGAGCAGTTCTTC
NA,many,TRBJ2-1,TRBV6-2/TRBV6-3,CASSSQPGHLYNEQFF,TGTGCCAGCAGTTCACAGCCGGGACACCTATACAATGAGCAGTTCTTC
NA,many,TRBJ2-1,TRBV6-2/TRBV6-3,CASSYGGTPYNEQFF,TGTGCCAGCAGTTACGGCGGGACCCCCTACAATGAGCAGTTCTTC
NA,NA,TRBJ2-7,TRBV6-2/TRBV6-3,CAGSYSEREQYF,TGTGCCGGCAGTTACTCGGAGCGGGAGCAGTACTTC
TRBD2,NA,TRBJ2-1,TRBV20-1,CSARAGTRKGNEQFF,TGCAGTGCTAGAGCCGGGACTAGGAAGGGCAATGAGCAGTTCTTC
NA,NA,TRBJ2-5,TRBV6-1,CATSEPQETQYF,TGTGCCACCAGTGAACCCCAAGAGACCCAGTACTTC
NA,few,TRBJ2-7,TRBV20-1,CSARDNAYEQYF,TGCAGTGCCCGGGACAACGCCTACGAGCAGTACTTC
NA,NA,TRBJ2-5,TRBV5-8,CASSLGGKETQYF,TGTGCCAGCAGCTTGGGTGGAAAAGAGACCCAGTACTTC
NA,NA,TRBJ1-5,TRBV12-3/TRBV12-4,CASSFWDGSEPQHF,TGTGCCAGCAGTTTTTGGGACGGATCTGAGCCCCAGCATTTT
NA,few,TRBJ1-2,TRBV28,CASSFVANYGYAF,TGTGCCAGCAGTTTCGTTGCTAACTATGGCTACGCCTTC
TRBD2,NA,TRBJ2-3,TRBV6-6,CASGYTGLAHDTDTQYF,TGTGCCAGCGGTTACACCGGACTAGCGCATGACACAGATACGCAGTATTTT
TRBD1,few,TRBJ1-1,TRBV7-6,CASSPLGQWNTEAFF,TGTGCCAGCAGCCCGTTGGGACAGTGGAACACTGAAGCTTTCTTT
TRBD2,NA,TRBJ2-7,TRBV19,CATPNFGRERGEQYF,TGTGCCACCCCGAATTTCGGGCGGGAGAGGGGCGAGCAGTACTTC
NA,many,TRBJ2-1,TRBV6-2/TRBV6-3,CASRRTVYNEQFF,TGTGCCAGCAGGAGGACAGTCTACAATGAGCAGTTCTTC
TRBD2,NA,TRBJ2-5,TRBV7-9,CASGPTSRETQYF,TGTGCCAGCGGCCCGACTAGCCGAGAGACCCAGTACTTC
NA,many,TRBJ2-1,TRBV20-1,CSARDPTGAHENEQFF,TGCAGTGCTAGAGACCCAACCGGGGCCCACGAGAATGAGCAGTTCTTC
TRBD1,NA,TRBJ2-3,TRBV7-8,CASSQNRDSRTDTQYF,TGTGCCAGCAGCCAAAACCGGGACAGCCGCACAGATACGCAGTATTTT
TRBD1,once,TRBJ1-6,TRBV28,CASSILRTGHLPLHF,TGTGCCAGCAGTATCCTTAGGACAGGGCATTTACCCCTCCACTTT
TRBD2,few,TRBJ2-1,TRBV7-2,CASSGEYGTSGSSYNEQFF,TGTGCCAGCAGCGGCGAATATGGGACTAGCGGGAGCTCCTACAATGAGCAGTTCTTC
NA,few,TRBJ2-3,TRBV20-1,CSASGGGVQYF,TGCAGTGCTAGCGGCGGCGGGGTGCAGTATTTT